This T cell receptor (beta chain) was found in a study of CD8 T cells in ankylosing spondylitis. TCRdb re-called the 5' RACE reads through MiXCR, storing one row per CDR3 protein. In the table there are 40,000 or so distinct CDR3 sequences, approximately 10% of which are singletons. The CDR3 is 13 amino acids. Deletions cut 8 bases from V and 4 bases from J, with 14 bases between. Findings of the study overall: The authors reported significant enrichment of disease-linked clones in matched ankylosing spondylitis synovial fluid. A TCR beta motif of about 8 highly homologous variants appeared characteristic of ankylosing spondylitis blood. Some of the motif variants had earlier been found in reactive arthritis patients' fluid and blood.

About this clonotype: The antigen remains unidentified.

This clonotype was obtained from a male donor with ankylosing spondylitis or in good health (not recorded which). V gene TRBV12-3 or TRBV12-4 combines with J gene TRBJ1-1; D gene ambiguous. Source material: blood, either unsorted or a sorted T cell fraction (not recorded which). CDR3 nucleotide sequence: TGTGCCAGCCAAAGAGAGATTGTCACTGAAGCTTTCTTT. Its translation is CASQREIVTEAFF.